This T cell receptor beta chain was documented in a study of cytomegalovirus exposure and HLA in healthy donors. The PCR ran on 60 Vbeta and 13 Jbeta primers. Some clones are missing from TCRdb's copy, which holds only in-frame ones; the method was immunoSEQ multiplex PCR. This table has approximately 130,000 clones, approximately 85% appearing once. From germline, CDR1 is GTSNPN and CDR2 SVGIG (reference sequence). The length of the CDR3 is 16 residues. V dropped 5 bases and J dropped 7 bases, with 24 bases sitting between them. Sequenced material: PBMCs. The chain has TRBV30 and TRBJ2-1; D might be TRBD1 (7 bases). The sequence was obtained from a young woman in good health and CMV-seropositive. The CDR3 nucleotides read TGTGCCTGGTGGAGCGAGGGGGCGCGGGACGGTAATGAGCAGTTCTTC. The encoded protein is CAWWSEGARDGNEQFF.